This T cell receptor (beta chain) was recovered during a study of cytomegalovirus exposure and HLA in healthy donors. Germline CDR1 and CDR2: SQVTM and ANQGSEA. V lost 4 bases to trimming and J lost 0 bases; unmatched junction nucleotides: 6. The CDR3 has 16 amino acids. Study-level results: In vitro assays verified that a few CMV-associated chains recognized CMV antigens specifically. The classifier was said to identify cytomegalovirus status with high specificity and sensitivity.

A remark on this clone: Its antigen is unknown.

Sequencing used immunoSEQ multiplex PCR; TCRdb keeps in-frame clones, though not all of them. Found here are about 68,000 clones, roughly 97% of them singletons; the top ten hold 2% to 2.5%. What was sequenced was PBMCs. The receptor was derived from a man aged 18 to 29 in good health and CMV-seronegative. The genes are TRBV29-1 and TRBJ2-1; 10 bases fit TRBD2. CDR3 sequence (DNA): TGCAGCGTTGGTAGGCCTAGCGGGGGCTCCTACAATGAGCAGTTCTTC. It is translated as CSVGRPSGGSYNEQFF.